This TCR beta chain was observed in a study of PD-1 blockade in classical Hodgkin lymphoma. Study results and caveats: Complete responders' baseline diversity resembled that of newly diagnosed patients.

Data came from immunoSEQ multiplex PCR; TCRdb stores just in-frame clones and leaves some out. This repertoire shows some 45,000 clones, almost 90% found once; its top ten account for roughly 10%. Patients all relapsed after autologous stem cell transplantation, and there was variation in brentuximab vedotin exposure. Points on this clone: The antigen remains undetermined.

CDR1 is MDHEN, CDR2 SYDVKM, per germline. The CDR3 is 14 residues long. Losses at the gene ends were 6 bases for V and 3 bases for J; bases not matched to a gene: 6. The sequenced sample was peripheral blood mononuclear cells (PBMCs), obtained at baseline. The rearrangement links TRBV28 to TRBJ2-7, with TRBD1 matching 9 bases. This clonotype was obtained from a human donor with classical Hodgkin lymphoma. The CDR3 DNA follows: TGTGCCAGCAGAATTAGACAGGGGGGCTACGAGCAGTACTTC. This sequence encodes CASRIRQGGYEQYF.